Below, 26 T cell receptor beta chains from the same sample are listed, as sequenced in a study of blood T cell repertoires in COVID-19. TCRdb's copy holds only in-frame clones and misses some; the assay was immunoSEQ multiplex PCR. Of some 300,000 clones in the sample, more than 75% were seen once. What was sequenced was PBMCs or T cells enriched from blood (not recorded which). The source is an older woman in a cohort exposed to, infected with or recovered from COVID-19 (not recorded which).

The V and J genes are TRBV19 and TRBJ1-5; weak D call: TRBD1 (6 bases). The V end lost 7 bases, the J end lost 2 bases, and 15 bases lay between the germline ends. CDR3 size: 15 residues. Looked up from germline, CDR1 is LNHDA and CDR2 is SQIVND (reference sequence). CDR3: CASTLSDRRNQPQHF. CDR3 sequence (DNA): TGTGCCAGTACCTTATCAGACAGGCGCAATCAGCCCCAGCATTTT.

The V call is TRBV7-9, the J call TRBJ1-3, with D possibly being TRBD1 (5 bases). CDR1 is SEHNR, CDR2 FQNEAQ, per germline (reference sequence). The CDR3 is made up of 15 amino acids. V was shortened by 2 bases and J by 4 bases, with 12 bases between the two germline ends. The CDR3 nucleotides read TGTGCCAGCAGCTTAATCGGGGGAGGAGGAAACACCATATATTTT. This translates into CASSLIGGGGNTIYF.

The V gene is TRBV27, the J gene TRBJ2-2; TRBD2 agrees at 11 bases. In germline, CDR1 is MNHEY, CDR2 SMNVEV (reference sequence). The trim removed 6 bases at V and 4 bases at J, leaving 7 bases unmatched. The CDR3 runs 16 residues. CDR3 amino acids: CASSPLAGVGTGELFF. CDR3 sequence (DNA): TGTGCCAGCAGCCCACTAGCGGGAGTGGGCACCGGGGAGCTGTTTTTT.

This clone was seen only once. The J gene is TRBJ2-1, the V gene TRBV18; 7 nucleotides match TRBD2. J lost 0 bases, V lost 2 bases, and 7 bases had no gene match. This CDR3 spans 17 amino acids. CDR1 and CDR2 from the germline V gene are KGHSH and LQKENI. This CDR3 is CASSPILAASSYNEQFF. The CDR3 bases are TGTGCCAGCTCACCAATTCTAGCGGCGAGCTCCTACAATGAGCAGTTCTTC.

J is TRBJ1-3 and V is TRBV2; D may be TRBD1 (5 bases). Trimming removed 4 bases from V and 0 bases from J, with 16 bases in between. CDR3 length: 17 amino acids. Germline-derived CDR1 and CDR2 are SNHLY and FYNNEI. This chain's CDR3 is CASSAAGPAASGNTIYF. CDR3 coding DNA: TGTGCCAGCAGTGCGGCAGGGCCGGCCGCCTCTGGAAACACCATATATTTT.

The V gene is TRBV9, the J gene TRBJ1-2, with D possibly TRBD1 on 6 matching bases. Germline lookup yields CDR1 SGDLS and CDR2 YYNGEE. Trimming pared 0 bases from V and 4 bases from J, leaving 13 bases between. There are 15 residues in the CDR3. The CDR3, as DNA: TGTGCCAGCAGCGTAGCTACTGGGACACCCTATGGCTACACCTTC. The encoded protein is CASSVATGTPYGYTF.

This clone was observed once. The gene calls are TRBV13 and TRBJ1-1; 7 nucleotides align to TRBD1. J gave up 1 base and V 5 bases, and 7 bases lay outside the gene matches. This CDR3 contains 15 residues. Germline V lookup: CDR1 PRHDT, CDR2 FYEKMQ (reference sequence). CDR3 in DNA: TGTGCCAGCAGCCCGGGAGGGGGCGGGAACACTGAAGCTTTCTTT. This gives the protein CASSPGGGGNTEAFF.

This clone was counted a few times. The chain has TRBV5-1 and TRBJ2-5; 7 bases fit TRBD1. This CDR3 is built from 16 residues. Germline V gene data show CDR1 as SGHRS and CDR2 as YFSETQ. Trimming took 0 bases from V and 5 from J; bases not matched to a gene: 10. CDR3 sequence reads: CASSLETYRGRETQYF. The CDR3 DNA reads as TGCGCCAGCAGCTTGGAGACCTACAGGGGTCGGGAGACCCAGTACTTC.

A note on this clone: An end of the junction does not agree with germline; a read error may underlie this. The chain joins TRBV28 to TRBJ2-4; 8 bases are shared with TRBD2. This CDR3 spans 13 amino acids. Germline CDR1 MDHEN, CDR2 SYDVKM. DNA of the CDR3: TGTGCCAGCAGTTACTCGGGAGGACTAGCCGGGTGGTTC. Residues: CASSYSGGLAGWF.

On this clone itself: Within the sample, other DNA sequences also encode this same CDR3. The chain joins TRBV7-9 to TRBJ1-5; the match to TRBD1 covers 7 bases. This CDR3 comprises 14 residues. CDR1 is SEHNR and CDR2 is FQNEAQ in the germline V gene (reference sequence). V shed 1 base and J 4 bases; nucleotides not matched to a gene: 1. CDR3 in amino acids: CASSLGQGNQPQHF. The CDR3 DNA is TGTGCCAGCAGCTTAGGACAGGGTAATCAGCCCCAGCATTTT. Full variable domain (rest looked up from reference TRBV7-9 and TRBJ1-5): DTGVSQNPRHKITKRGQNVTFRCDPISEHNRLYWYRQTLGQGPEFLTYFQNEAQLEKSRLLSDRFSAERPKGSFSTLEIQRTEQGDSAMYLCASSLGQGNQPQHFGDGTRLSIL.

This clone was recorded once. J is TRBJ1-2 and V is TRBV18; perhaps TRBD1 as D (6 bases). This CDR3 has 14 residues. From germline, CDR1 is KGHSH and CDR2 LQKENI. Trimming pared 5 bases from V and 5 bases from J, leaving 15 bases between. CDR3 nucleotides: TGTGCCAGCTCAACCGGGACAACCTGGTATGGCTACACCTTC. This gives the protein CASSTGTTWYGYTF. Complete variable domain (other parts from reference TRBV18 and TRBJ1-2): NAGVMQNPRHLVRRRGQEARLRCSPMKGHSHVYWYRQLPEEGLKFMVYLQKENIIDESGMPKERFSAEFPKEGPSILRIQQVVRGDSAAYFCASSTGTTWYGYTFGSGTRLTVV.

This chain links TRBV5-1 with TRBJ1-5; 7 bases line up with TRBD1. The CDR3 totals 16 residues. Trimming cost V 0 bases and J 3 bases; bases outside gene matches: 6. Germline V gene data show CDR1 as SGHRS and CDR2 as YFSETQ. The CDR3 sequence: CASSLGDSLLNQPQHF. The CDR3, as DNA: TGCGCCAGCAGCTTGGGGGACAGCCTACTCAATCAGCCCCAGCATTTT.

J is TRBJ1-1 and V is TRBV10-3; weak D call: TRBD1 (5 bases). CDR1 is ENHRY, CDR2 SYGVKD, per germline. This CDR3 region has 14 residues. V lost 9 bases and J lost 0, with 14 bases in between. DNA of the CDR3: TGTGCCATTCAGGCTGGGGGGGTGAACACTGAAGCTTTCTTT. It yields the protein CAIQAGGVNTEAFF.

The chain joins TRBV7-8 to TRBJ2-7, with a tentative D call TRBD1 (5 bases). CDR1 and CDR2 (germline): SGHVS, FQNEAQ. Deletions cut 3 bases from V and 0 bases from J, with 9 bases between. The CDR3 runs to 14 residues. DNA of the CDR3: TGTGCCAGCAGCTTGGACACCCTCTCCTACGAGCAGTACTTC. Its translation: CASSLDTLSYEQYF.

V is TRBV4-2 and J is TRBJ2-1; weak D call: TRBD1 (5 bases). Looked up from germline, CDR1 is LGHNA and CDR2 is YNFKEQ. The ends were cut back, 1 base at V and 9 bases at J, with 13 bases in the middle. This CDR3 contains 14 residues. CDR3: CASSQGQSFGEQFF. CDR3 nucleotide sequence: TGTGCCAGCAGCCAAGGACAGTCCTTCGGTGAGCAGTTCTTC.

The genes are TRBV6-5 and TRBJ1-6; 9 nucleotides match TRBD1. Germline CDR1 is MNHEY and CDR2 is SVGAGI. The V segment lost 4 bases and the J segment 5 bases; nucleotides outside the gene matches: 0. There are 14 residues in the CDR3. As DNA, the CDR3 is TGTGCCAGCAGTTGGGACAGGGATAATTCACCCCTCCACTTT. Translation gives CASSWDRDNSPLHF.

The CDR3 spells CASSLGSSASSYNEQFF. The CDR3 DNA reads TGCGCCAGCAGCTTGGGTTCTAGCGCGAGCTCCTACAATGAGCAGTTCTTC. The J gene is TRBJ2-1, the V gene TRBV5-1, with a tentative D call TRBD2 (6 bases). The ends were cut back, 0 bases at V and 0 bases at J, with 13 bases in the middle. There are 17 residues in the CDR3. Germline loops: CDR1 SGHRS, CDR2 YFSETQ. The entire variable domain, with the rest obtained from reference TRBV5-1 and TRBJ2-1, is as follows: KAGVTQTPRYLIKTRGQQVTLSCSPISGHRSVSWYQQTPGQGLQFLFEYFSETQRNKGNFPGRFSGRQFSNSRSEMNVSTLELGDSALYLCASSLGSSASSYNEQFFGPGTRLTVL.

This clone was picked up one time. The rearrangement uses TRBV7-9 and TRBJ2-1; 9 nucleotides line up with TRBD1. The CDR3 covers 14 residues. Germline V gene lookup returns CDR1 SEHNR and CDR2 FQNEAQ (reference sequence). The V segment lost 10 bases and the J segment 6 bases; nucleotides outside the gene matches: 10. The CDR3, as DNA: TGTGCCACCCGCCAAGGGACAGGGAGCAATGAGCAGTTCTTC. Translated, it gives CATRQGTGSNEQFF.

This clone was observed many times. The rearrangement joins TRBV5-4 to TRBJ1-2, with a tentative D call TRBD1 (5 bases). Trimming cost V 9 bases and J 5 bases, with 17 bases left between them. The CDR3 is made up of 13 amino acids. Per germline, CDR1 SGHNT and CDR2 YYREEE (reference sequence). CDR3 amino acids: CATTPGLRYGYTF. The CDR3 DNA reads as TGTGCCACGACCCCGGGACTCCGATATGGCTACACCTTC. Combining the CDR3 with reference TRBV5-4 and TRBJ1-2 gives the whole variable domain ETGVTQSPTHLIKTRGQQVTLRCSSQSGHNTVSWYQQALGQGPQFIFQYYREEENGRGNFPPRFSGLQFPNYSSELNVNALELDDSALYLCATTPGLRYGYTFGSGTRLTVV.

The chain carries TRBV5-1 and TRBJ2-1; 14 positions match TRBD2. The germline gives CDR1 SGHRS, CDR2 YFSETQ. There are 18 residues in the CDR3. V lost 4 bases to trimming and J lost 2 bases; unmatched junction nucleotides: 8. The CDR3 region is CASSPGTSGSITYNEQFF. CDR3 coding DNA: TGCGCCAGCAGCCCGGGGACTAGCGGGAGTATCACCTACAATGAGCAGTTCTTC.

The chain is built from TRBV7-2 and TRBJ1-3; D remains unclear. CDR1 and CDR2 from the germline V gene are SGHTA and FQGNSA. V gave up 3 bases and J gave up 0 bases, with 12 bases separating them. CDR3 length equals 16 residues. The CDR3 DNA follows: TGTGCCAGCAGCTTCGGCGGCAGAACCTCTGGAAACACCATATATTTT. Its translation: CASSFGGRTSGNTIYF.

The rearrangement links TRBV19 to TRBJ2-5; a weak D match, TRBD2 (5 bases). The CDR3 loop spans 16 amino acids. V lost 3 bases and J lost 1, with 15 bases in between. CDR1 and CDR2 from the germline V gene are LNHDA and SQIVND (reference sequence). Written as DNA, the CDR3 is TGTGCCAGTAGTATGGTCGGGTCGGGGTCCCAAGAGACCCAGTACTTC. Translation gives CASSMVGSGSQETQYF.

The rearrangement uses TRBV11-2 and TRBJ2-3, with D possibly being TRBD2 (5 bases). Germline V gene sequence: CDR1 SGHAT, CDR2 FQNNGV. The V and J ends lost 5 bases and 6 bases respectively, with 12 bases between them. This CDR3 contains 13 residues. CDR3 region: CASSPTSTDTQYF. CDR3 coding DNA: TGTGCCAGCAGCCCAACTAGTACCGATACGCAGTATTTT.

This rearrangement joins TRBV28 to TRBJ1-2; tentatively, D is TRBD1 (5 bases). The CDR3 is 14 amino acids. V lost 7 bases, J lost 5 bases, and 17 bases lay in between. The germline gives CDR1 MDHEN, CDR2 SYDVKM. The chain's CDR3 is CASNLKGAGYGYTF. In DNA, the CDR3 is TGTGCCAGCAACCTTAAAGGGGCGGGGTATGGCTACACCTTC.

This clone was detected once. This CDR3 reads CASTVWTGNHEQFF. For the CDR3, the DNA is TGTGCCAGCACCGTTTGGACAGGTAACCATGAGCAGTTCTTC. This chain uses TRBV28 with TRBJ2-1; 7 bases align to TRBD1. The V gene's germline CDR1 is MDHEN and CDR2 SYDVKM. V was pared by 7 bases and J by 8 bases, with 11 bases of the junction left unmatched. The CDR3 is made up of 14 amino acids.

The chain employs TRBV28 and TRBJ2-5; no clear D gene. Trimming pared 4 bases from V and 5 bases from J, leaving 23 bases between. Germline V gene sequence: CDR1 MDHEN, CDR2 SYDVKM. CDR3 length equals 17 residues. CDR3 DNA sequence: TGTGCCAGCAGTTCCGCGATTCTAGTGGGTGCGCGGGAGACCCAGTACTTC. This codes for CASSSAILVGARETQYF.